This section outlines one T cell receptor beta chain sequence together with its context. The data were taken from a study of technical replicates of blood from a handful of donors. The method was immunoSEQ multiplex PCR; TCRdb's version includes in-frame clones alone and lacks a portion of them. The sample comprises approximately 81,000 clones, 80% to 90% of which are singletons, and around 4% rests with the top ten. CDR3 size: 15 residues. Trimming removed 6 bases from V and 2 bases from J; junction bases left unmatched: 7. CDR1 is MGHDK, CDR2 SYGVNS, per germline. Sequenced sample: PBMCs. The rearrangement uses TRBV25-1 and TRBJ1-5; 7 bases are a match to TRBD1. This TCR was recovered from a human donor in good health. Some clones in this sample may be carry-over from other donors' samples. Here the CDR3 DNA reads TGTGCCAGCAGCAAGAGACAGGGTGGCAATCAGCCCCAGCATTTT. Its protein product is CASSKRQGGNQPQHF.